The clone carrying this TCR beta chain was seen ten or more times. V lost 3 bases and J lost 1, with 11 bases in between. From germline, CDR1 is MNHEY and CDR2 SMNVEV (reference sequence). This CDR3 comprises 15 residues. This specimen belongs to a study of early T cells in non-severe SARS-CoV-2 infection. TCRdb reprocessed the 5' RACE reads via MiXCR and lists one record per CDR3 protein. The repertoire has about 50,000 distinct CDR3 sequences, 6% to 8% of them found once; the top ten carry approximately 6.3%. The sample was whole blood, taken at baseline. This clonotype originated in an adult who was a healthcare worker with PCR-confirmed SARS-CoV-2 infection or an uninfected control (not recorded which). This rearrangement joins TRBV27 to TRBJ2-3; D call uncertain. The DNA of the CDR3 is TGTGCCAGCAGTTTTGCCCTCGAAGGCACAGATACGCAGTATTTT. Its protein is CASSFALEGTDTQYF.